What follows describes a single TCR beta chain. Its antigen is not identified. The junction departs from germline at one end; a sequencing error may be responsible. RNA was extracted from bulk tissue without any cell sorting. Three rounds of nested PCR, following a modified ARM-PCR protocol, produced the TCRbeta library. Each CDR3 protein gets one entry after TCRdb re-called the multiplex PCR reads with MiXCR. Among some 99,000 distinct CDR3 sequences listed, more than 60% were seen once. CDR1 and CDR2 (germline): ENHRY, SYGVKD. The CDR3 totals 16 residues. The sample is drawn from a study of tumor and adjacent non-tumor tissue in lung cancer. Study findings and constraints: Tumor tissue had significantly higher TCR diversity than normal lung.

This TCR was sampled from a woman in her fifties or sixties with non-small cell lung cancer. Sequencing was performed on lung tumor tissue. This sequence joins TRBV10-3 and TRBJ2-3, with D perhaps matching TRBD2 (6 bases). CDR3 DNA: TGTGCCATCAGTGGACAGAGCGGTACTAGCACAGATACGCGGTATTTT. Amino acid sequence: CAISGQSGTSTDTRYF.